The 24 T cell receptor beta chains reported below all come from one sample, sequenced in a study of T cell responses to AZD1222 COVID-19 vaccine. This table comes from immunoSEQ multiplex PCR, and its TCRdb copy is limited to in-frame clones, with some not included. The sample consists of 95,000 to 100,000 clones, 90% of them appearing once. The specimen comprised peripheral blood, sampled on day 0 of AZD1222 vaccination. Receptor source: an adult in good health.

The gene calls are TRBV19 and TRBJ1-1; the D gene is possibly TRBD1 (5 bases). The CDR3 has 13 amino acids. Trimming cost V 3 bases and J 5 bases, with 10 bases left between them. Germline V gene sequence: CDR1 LNHDA, CDR2 SQIVND (reference sequence). CDR3 bases: TGTGCCAGTAGTATCCAGGGTTGGACTGAAGCTTTCTTT. It encodes CASSIQGWTEAFF.

The V call is TRBV6-4, the J call TRBJ2-2; D may be TRBD1 (6 bases). CDR3 length: 14 amino acids. Germline V gene sequence: CDR1 MRHNA, CDR2 SNTAGT. Trimming left V 0 bases short and J 6 bases short, with 8 bases between. This CDR3 reads CASSDSSGAGELFF. The DNA of the CDR3 is TGTGCCAGCAGTGACTCCTCAGGGGCCGGGGAGCTGTTTTTT.

The rearrangement joins TRBV5-1 to TRBJ2-1, with 7 positions matching TRBD2. The V segment lost 3 bases and the J segment 9 bases; nucleotides outside the gene matches: 9. CDR1 and CDR2 (germline): SGHRS, YFSETQ. This CDR3 region has 14 residues. The CDR3 spells CASSWGDPSGEQFF. In nucleotides, the CDR3 is TGCGCCAGCAGCTGGGGGGACCCTAGCGGTGAGCAGTTCTTC.

The CDR3 protein is CATLELGTGGLETQYF. The CDR3 DNA is TGTGCCACCCTTGAGCTCGGGACAGGGGGGTTAGAGACCCAGTACTTC. This chain links TRBV7-8 with TRBJ2-5; 11 bases fit TRBD1. CDR3 length equals 16 residues. CDR1 and CDR2 (germline): SGHVS, FQNEAQ. The V and J ends lost 10 bases and 4 bases, in that order; junction bases with no gene match: 14. The full variable domain, in which reference TRBV7-8 and TRBJ2-5 provide the parts outside the CDR3, is GAGVSQSPRYKVAKRGQDVALRCDPISGHVSLFWYQQALGQGPEFLTYFQNEAQLDKSGLPSDRFFAERPEGSVSTLKIQRTQQEDSAVYLCATLELGTGGLETQYFGPGTRLLVL.

This chain links TRBV6-2 or TRBV6-3 with TRBJ1-2; D ambiguous. CDR3 length: 12 amino acids. V was clipped by 3 bases and J by 4 bases, with 6 bases between them. Germline CDR1 MNHEY, CDR2 SVGEGT. CDR3 loop: CASSYNLYGYTF. The CDR3 nucleotides are TGTGCCAGCAGTTATAACCTCTATGGCTACACCTTC.

The chain couples TRBV6-6 to TRBJ1-2, with D uncertain. Germline CDR1 and CDR2: MNHNY and SVGAGI (reference sequence). The CDR3 length is 14 residues. V lost 0 bases, J lost 2 bases, and 7 bases lay in between. The CDR3 reads CASSYSGRNYGYTF. CDR3 sequence (DNA): TGTGCCAGCAGTTACTCAGGCAGGAACTATGGCTACACCTTC.

The chain uses TRBV7-9 and TRBJ1-4; D might be TRBD1 (5 bases). Germline CDR1 SEHNR, CDR2 FQNEAQ (reference sequence). The CDR3 loop spans 14 amino acids. Trimming took off 1 base at V and 7 bases at J, with 10 bases between the two ends. CDR3 in amino acids: CASSLGGESEKLFF. In DNA form, the CDR3 reads TGTGCCAGCAGCTTAGGAGGGGAATCTGAAAAACTGTTTTTT.

The V and J genes are TRBV5-1 and TRBJ1-6; D remains ambiguous. CDR3 length equals 15 residues. In germline, CDR1 is SGHRS, CDR2 YFSETQ. V was clipped by 4 bases and J by 3 bases, with 11 bases between them. The CDR3 bases are TGCGCCAGCAGCGAACAGAGTTTCTATAATTCACCCCTCCACTTT. Translated, it gives CASSEQSFYNSPLHF.

This sequence joins TRBV28 and TRBJ1-5; D unresolved. CDR3 length: 14 residues. V lost 2 bases, J lost 6 bases, and 11 bases lay in between. Germline lookup yields CDR1 MDHEN and CDR2 SYDVKM. CDR3: CASSLLGIRQPQHF. CDR3 coding DNA: TGTGCCAGCAGTTTACTGGGGATCCGTCAGCCCCAGCATTTT.

This clone was observed once. The V gene is TRBV29-1, the J gene TRBJ1-2; a possible D gene is TRBD1 (6 bases). Germline V CDR1 and CDR2: SQVTM, ANQGSEA. This CDR3 spans 11 amino acids. The CDR3 DNA sequence: TGCCTCGCAGGGGAATCCGATGGCTACACCTTC. It is translated as CLAGESDGYTF.

The chain has TRBV10-3 and TRBJ2-1; D assignment may be TRBD1 or TRBD2 (5 bases each). Trimming pared 10 bases from V and 7 bases from J, leaving 20 bases between. Germline V lookup: CDR1 ENHRY, CDR2 SYGVKD. The CDR3 covers 14 residues. The CDR3 loop reads CATLEGSLGNEQFF. The CDR3, as DNA: TGTGCCACTCTCGAGGGGTCTTTGGGAAATGAGCAGTTCTTC.

This clone came up once. This rearrangement joins TRBV3-1 (or the pseudogene TRBV3-2) to TRBJ1-1, with a tentative D call TRBD1 (5 bases). CDR1 is LGHDT, CDR2 YNNKEL, per germline (reference sequence). There are 12 residues in the CDR3. V was clipped by 5 bases and J by 13 bases, with 17 bases between them. CDR3 bases: TGTGCCAGCAGCAAGCAGGGAGAGTCGCTTTTCTTT. Protein sequence: CASSKQGESLFF.

V is TRBV28 and J is TRBJ2-7; D not certain. Germline V gene data show CDR1 as MDHEN and CDR2 as SYDVKM. Trimming removed 7 bases at V and 0 bases at J, with 7 bases between. This CDR3 comprises 12 residues. CDR3 region: CASNSHSYEQYF. The CDR3 DNA follows: TGTGCCAGCAACTCCCACTCCTACGAGCAGTACTTC.

The rearrangement links TRBV24-1 to TRBJ2-7, with 7 bases matching TRBD1. Trimming at V came to 0 bases and at J to 3 bases, leaving 16 bases not matched to a gene. The CDR3 runs 19 residues. Germline CDR1 and CDR2: KGHDR and SFDVKD. This CDR3 reads CATSDLLQPRQGPSYEQYF. The CDR3 bases are TGTGCCACCAGTGATTTGCTCCAACCTAGACAGGGCCCCAGCTACGAGCAGTACTTC.

V gene TRBV28 combines with J gene TRBJ1-2; 11 bases match TRBD1. The CDR3 is 14 residues long. The V gene end was trimmed by 5 bases and the J gene end by 3 bases; junction bases not matched to a gene: 2. Germline lookup yields CDR1 MDHEN and CDR2 SYDVKM. The CDR3 loop reads CASSVDRGHYGYTF. The CDR3 DNA follows: TGTGCCAGCAGTGTGGACAGGGGGCACTATGGCTACACCTTC.

The chain uses TRBV4-1 and TRBJ1-5; the D is unclear. The length of the CDR3 is 17 residues. Germline V gene sequence: CDR1 MGHRA, CDR2 YSYEKL. Trimming removed 1 base at V and 1 base at J, with 14 bases between. The CDR3 nucleotides are TGCGCCAGCAGCCAAGTAGTAGGGCCGGGGAGCAATCAGCCCCAGCATTTT. This codes for CASSQVVGPGSNQPQHF.

The chain has TRBV11-2 and TRBJ2-7; D may correspond to TRBD1 or TRBD2 (5 bases each). The CDR3 is made up of 14 amino acids. CDR1 and CDR2 (germline): SGHAT, FQNNGV. The ends were cut back, 0 bases at V and 5 bases at J, with 11 bases in the middle. CDR3 amino acids: CASSLDPGTHEQYF. CDR3 nucleotide sequence: TGTGCCAGCAGCTTAGATCCAGGGACCCACGAGCAGTACTTC.

The sample holds one count of this clone. The chain couples TRBV7-2 to TRBJ2-3; 9 nucleotides align to TRBD2. With 5 bases clipped from V and 4 bases from J, the junction kept 7 bases outside the gene matches. The V gene's germline CDR1 is SGHTA and CDR2 FQGNSA. This CDR3 comprises 15 residues. CDR3 loop: CASSVGTSMADTQYF. DNA of the CDR3: TGTGCCAGCAGCGTGGGGACTAGCATGGCAGATACGCAGTATTTT.

This chain joins TRBV7-2 and TRBJ1-1; D possibly corresponds to TRBD1 (5 bases). V lost 1 base to trimming and J lost 1 base, with 13 bases between them. The CDR3 is 16 amino acids. Germline-derived CDR1 and CDR2 are SGHTA and FQGNSA. The CDR3 is CASSLDVRDGNTEAFF. In nucleotides, the CDR3 is TGTGCCAGCAGCTTAGATGTGAGGGACGGGAACACTGAAGCTTTCTTT. Based on the CDR3 plus reference TRBV7-2 and TRBJ1-1, the full variable domain is GAGVSQSPSNKVTEKGKDVELRCDPISGHTALYWYRQSLGQGLEFLIYFQGNSAPDKSGLPSDRFSAERTGGSVSTLTIQRTQQEDSAVYLCASSLDVRDGNTEAFFGQGTRLTVV.

This chain connects TRBV19 to TRBJ1-2; 7 bases line up with TRBD1. Germline loops: CDR1 LNHDA, CDR2 SQIVND (reference sequence). The CDR3 is made up of 14 amino acids. Trimming removed 0 bases from V and 10 bases from J; junction bases left unmatched: 8. CDR3 protein: CASSIDQSTGDYTF. The DNA for the CDR3 is TGTGCCAGTAGTATAGACCAATCCACAGGGGACTACACCTTC.

The V and J genes are TRBV3-1 (or the pseudogene TRBV3-2) and TRBJ1-1, with D uncertain. The CDR3 is 14 residues long. Germline CDR1 LGHDT, CDR2 YNNKEL (reference sequence). The V end was cut by 4 bases, the J end by 0 bases, with 9 bases between. DNA of the CDR3: TGTGCCAGCAGCCGACGGACCTTGAACACTGAAGCTTTCTTT. Translating gives CASSRRTLNTEAFF.

The V gene is TRBV29-1, the J gene TRBJ1-4; D is undetermined. The CDR3 spans 12 residues. Trimming shortened V by 5 bases and J by 6 bases, and 10 bases separated the two germline ends. From germline, CDR1 is SQVTM and CDR2 ANQGSEA. As DNA, the CDR3 is TGCAGCGTTCGGGGAGGACATGAAAAACTGTTTTTT. Encoded protein: CSVRGGHEKLFF.

J is TRBJ2-5 and V is TRBV15; D is perhaps TRBD2 (6 bases). This CDR3 spans 15 amino acids. Germline V CDR1 and CDR2: LNHNV, YYDKDF (reference sequence). The V and J ends lost 8 bases and 4 bases respectively, with 20 bases between them. The CDR3 loop reads CATGLYPGEAETQYF. As DNA, the CDR3 is TGTGCCACCGGACTATACCCGGGGGAAGCAGAGACCCAGTACTTC.

The rearrangement joins TRBV6-6 to TRBJ1-6; D is uncertain. The CDR3 loop spans 16 amino acids. The germline V and J ends were trimmed by 2 bases and 3 bases, with 11 bases remaining between them. Per germline, CDR1 MNHNY and CDR2 SVGAGI (reference sequence). The CDR3 loop reads CASSYAIGIYNSPLHF. DNA of the CDR3: TGTGCCAGCAGTTACGCGATTGGGATCTATAATTCACCCCTCCACTTT.